The present T cell receptor (beta chain) was sequenced within a study of T cells after yellow fever vaccination. Study findings and constraints: Relatively few clonotypes were ones that appeared in both CD4 and CD8 compartments.

Regarding this clonotype: What it binds is not known.

Universal primer sites and UMIs were introduced during 5'RACE template-switching synthesis of TCR cDNA. TCRdb called the 5' RACE reads again in MiXCR, with one record for every CDR3 protein. The sample contains approximately 580,000 distinct CDR3 sequences, around 17% of which appear only once. V was cut by 2 bases and J by 4 bases, with 12 bases left in between. The CDR3 is 15 residues long. Germline V gene lookup returns CDR1 SGHTA and CDR2 FQGTGA. The chain uses TRBV7-3 and TRBJ2-1, with a tentative D call TRBD1 (6 bases). Sequencing used PBMCs, obtained 5 days after the first yellow fever vaccination. The source is a man younger than 30 who received the YFV17D yellow fever vaccine. As DNA, the CDR3 is TGTGCCAGCAGCTTAGATGGGGGCGAGTACAATGAGCAGTTCTTC. It translates to CASSLDGGEYNEQFF.